This TCR beta chain is from a study of cytomegalovirus exposure and HLA in healthy donors (dated by TCRdb to the late 2010s). Regarding the study in general: An earlier analysis of more than 550 of the donors reported 276 Gb of sequence data and roughly 120 million unique TCR beta sequences obtained from around 170 million T cells. The aim of the study was to test whether cataloging public T cell receptors could identify signatures of past pathogen exposure. Rather than using new phenotypic data, the later analysis identified candidate immune exposures from TCR beta sequences and from how often those sequences occurred across donors. An early release covering about 600 HLA-typed donors comprised 250 to 350 gigabases of sequencing data and 85 million to 100 million unique TCR sequences. To predict cytomegalovirus infection status, the study combined high-throughput TCR immunosequencing, statistical association of individual TCRs with disease status, and machine learning. Typing coverage differed by locus: A, B, C, DRB1 and DQB1 were typed in roughly 620-630 donors, DQA1 in roughly 510, DPA1 in some 610, and DPB1 in just under 490. An earlier analysis of 587 of the donors used high-throughput TCR beta sequencing to judge whether each TCR beta V gene segment behaved as functional or pseudogenic. HLA typing covered class I and class II loci at four-digit resolution. The study used immunosequencing to profile the T cell repertoires of hundreds of subjects and linked those repertoires to cytomegalovirus serostatus. Donor age, sex, ethnicity and CMV serostatus were compiled together with the repertoire data. A later analysis re-examined previously published TCR beta repertoires from several hundred donors and added high-resolution HLA genotyping to investigate patterns of TCR occurrence. Of the 300 to 400 genotyped donors, roughly 85% fell in the genetic ancestry cluster associated with self-reported Caucasian donors. In addition to the first cohort of hundreds of subjects, a separate validation cohort of 130 or so different subjects was used. A few DR-DQ haplotypes were handled as single units for association and clustering because linkage in the cohort was strong. Every repertoire in the discovery cohort had been generated on one and the same sequencing platform. On average, approximately 250,000 unique TCR beta nucleotide sequences were sequenced per donor among 398 genotyped donors of the cohort, with 15% to 20% of those sequences being non-productive. In a later genetic analysis, genome-wide SNP genotypes for about three fifths of the roughly 670 donors were used, and that subset was treated as a discovery cohort.

Study-level results and caveats: A group of highly shared sequence variants was considered likely to be a technical artifact of the sequencing pipeline. It was suggested by the authors that the approach could potentially be generalized to other disease states and immunological phenotypes. A further reported finding was that TCR beta sequences accurately predicted the HLA-A and HLA-B alleles for most subjects in the first cohort. CMV serostatus was the only immune exposure information available for the cohort. The earlier analysis of 450 to 700 of the donors excluded seventeen rarely observed V segments, including chromosome 9 orphons, because counts were too low. In an earlier analysis of some 550 of the donors, most TCR beta V segments were observed in productive rearrangements about 87% or about 30% of the time, broadly matching IMGT annotations. In vitro tests confirmed that a few of the cytomegalovirus-associated TCR beta chains recognize cytomegalovirus antigens. Cytomegalovirus status was reported to be diagnosed by the classifier with high specificity and sensitivity in both the original and validation cohorts. In a later analysis, most CMV-associated TCR beta chains were found to appear HLA-restricted, with HLA associations seemingly driven largely by CMV exposure. At a false discovery rate of 0.05, a later analysis linked approximately 18,000 TCR beta sequences to specific HLA alleles. In a later analysis, HLA-associated TCR beta chains were found to be more clonally expanded and to have lower generation probabilities than equally common non-associated chains. In a later genetic analysis, a missense DCLRE1C variant was associated with V-gene and J-gene trimming of TCR beta chains, and the association was replicated in an independent cohort. In a later analysis, the rate of TCR association differed among HLA loci, with DRB1 alleles having the most associated TCRs and HLA-C alleles having the fewest. A later genetic analysis reported fewer N-insertions in productive TCRs among donors in an Asian-associated ancestry cluster than the roughly 700-donor mean. Some IMGT-functional V segments, including TRBV6-2 and TRBV6-3, could not be told apart with the 87-base-pair reads, so those segments were excluded. Most TCR sequences were observed very rarely across donors, whereas some public TCRs were present in many individuals. According to a later analysis, parvovirus B19, influenza, CMV and Epstein-Barr virus appeared linked to several top co-occurrence clusters. Strong co-occurrence of HLA alleles, especially DR and DQ, made assigning TCR associations to individual alleles difficult. A total of some 180 TCR beta chains were listed by the study as associated with cytomegalovirus. Because HLA typing was unavailable for some donors at each locus, only the typed subset was used in association tests. The presence/absence analyses assumed that sequencing depth was roughly uniform across donors, and that assumption may not be true. Only TCR beta chains were sequenced in this cohort, and the absence of alpha or paired-chain data limited detectable features. Correlated functional status among segregating V segments might reflect linkage disequilibrium, but an unknown experimental factor could not be ruled out.

Sequences MNHNY (CDR1) and SVGAGI (CDR2) are obtained from the germline V gene (reference sequence). The CDR3 runs 16 residues from the cysteine to the phenylalanine. The entry retains the CDR3 DNA only, 48 bases that are in frame from base 1. Between the V and J ends, shortened by 2 bases and 1 base respectively, the junction contains 12 bases. Libraries were constructed by the immunoSEQ multiplex PCR assay. For the multiplex PCR, a mixture combining 60 forward primers for TCR Vbeta segments and 13 reverse primers for TCR Jbeta segments was used. The CDR3 region of rearranged TCR beta genes was amplified from genomic DNA by a multiplex PCR assay. On the Illumina HiSeq System, the amplified TCR beta libraries were sequenced as 87-base-pair reads. In the authors' own workflow: A later analysis tallied roughly 80 million unique TCR beta chains across the 700 or so repertoires, and roughly 11 million of those chains were shared by two or more donors. To remove PCR and sequencing errors, raw reads were error-corrected and collapsed into unique sequences using a nearest-neighbor algorithm that merged closely related sequences. To assign V, D and J gene segments, CDR3 sequences were aligned to IMGT reference sequences. For a sequence to be retained, a match of at least six nucleotides was required to both a V gene segment and a J gene segment. Rearrangements were classified as productive when the CDR3 lacked stop codons and remained in frame with V and J, and all other rearrangements were classified as non-productive. CDR3 was defined by IMGT convention, running from the second conserved V-encoded cysteine to the conserved J-encoded phenylalanine. The earlier analysis of a few hundred of the donors excluded sequences that lacked an unambiguous match to a single V gene segment. An earlier analysis of a few hundred of the donors called V segments functional above 56.7% productive rearrangements and segregating when the between-donor standard deviation exceeded 5%. To diagnose cytomegalovirus status from the catalog of TCR beta chain sequences, a statistical classification framework was built. V and J gene assignment, in a later analysis, came from comparing TCR nucleotide sequences with IMGT/GENE-DB human TR gene sequences. A later analysis assigned CDR3 sequences and most-parsimonious VDJ recombination scenarios with the TCRdist pipeline. In a later analysis, each TCR beta chain was defined by its CDR3 amino acid sequence together with its V-gene family, and reads lacking a unique V-gene family were excluded. In a later analysis, fewer than 600 highly shared, low-generation-probability nucleotide sequences were removed to address suspected cross-contamination and a sequencing artifact. In a later analysis, a clonal expansion index for each public chain was calculated from normalized within-repertoire ranks of inferred template counts. In a later analysis, generation probabilities were computed using a VDJ recombination model fitted to out-of-frame rearrangements, and the results were checked against IGoR. In a later analysis, hypergeometric tests were used to score TCR-TCR, TCR-HLA and TCR-CMV co-occurrence, with a repertoire-size bias correction applied to TCR pairs. A later analysis estimated false discovery rates by permuting HLA or CMV assignments 20 times. A later analysis grouped co-occurring TCRs with DBSCAN, adding TCRdist sequence similarity when clustering within HLA-allele-positive subsets. Co-occurrence clustering excluded repertoires with fewer than 30,000 or more than 120,000 public chains, plus five with anomalous nucleotide sharing. Entries here come from immuneACCESS through TCRdb and include only in-frame sequences with V and J called. Some clones fail to appear in such tables; in the studies checked, an unresolved V gene covers under half of the shortfall, and the cause of the remainder is unknown. V, J and clone size are those of that table, while D and trimming were read from the DNA. This sample lists about 160,000 clones; 84% were detected once. Of the sample, around 0.96% is held by the ten largest clones.

About this clone: No antigen is known for it. No per-base quality is available; no much larger clone lies one base away.

The cohort comprised 710 or so healthy bone marrow donors. At the time of sampling, all cohort members were nominally healthy, though unrecorded immune exposures were likely present. The donor tested CMV seronegative, placing the donor among the 300 to 450 seronegative members of the cohort. Each donor provided a peripheral blood sample, and peripheral blood mononuclear cells were used for TCR beta sequencing. The Qiagen DNeasy Blood Extraction Kit was used to extract genomic DNA from the blood cell samples. Sequencing input: PBMCs. The chain is made from TRBV6-6 and TRBJ1-3, with a tentative D gene TRBD1 over 5 matching bases. The receptor comes from a man aged 25 to 40 in good health and CMV-seronegative. The CDR3 corresponds to CASSYPVGGSGNTIYF. The DNA sequence is given as TGTGCCAGCAGTTACCCCGTGGGGGGGTCTGGAAACACCATATATTTT.